The 25 T cell receptor beta chains presented below share a single source sample, sequenced in a study of T cell changes during pregnancy in multiple sclerosis. Repertoires were generated with immunoSEQ multiplex PCR, while TCRdb's copy carries only in-frame clones and drops some. The sample includes tens of thousands of clones, about 94% of them seen just once. The sample here was peripheral blood, taken in the third trimester of pregnancy. The receptors originated from a female donor with multiple sclerosis, enrolled in a pregnancy study.

The V and J genes are TRBV30 and TRBJ1-1; D might be TRBD1 (6 bases). In germline, CDR1 is GTSNPN, CDR2 SVGIG (reference sequence). The germline V and J ends were trimmed by 0 bases and 2 bases, with 10 bases remaining between them. CDR3 length: 14 amino acids. CDR3 sequence reads: CAWSVQGENTEAFF. The CDR3 bases are TGTGCCTGGAGTGTACAGGGAGAAAACACTGAAGCTTTCTTT.

The chain combines TRBV18 with TRBJ1-2, with 7 bases identical to TRBD1. The CDR3 length is 15 residues. V was pared by 3 bases and J by 8 bases, with 12 bases of the junction left unmatched. CDR1 and CDR2 from the germline V gene are KGHSH and LQKENI. The CDR3: CASSPAITGARGYTF. In DNA form, the CDR3 reads TGTGCCAGCTCACCCGCGATTACAGGGGCGCGGGGCTACACCTTC.

The V gene is TRBV11-2, the J gene TRBJ2-5; 9 bases match TRBD2. Per germline, CDR1 SGHAT and CDR2 FQNNGV. After removal of 2 bases from V and 5 bases from J, the junction contained 9 bases not matched to a gene. The CDR3 has 16 amino acids. For the CDR3, the DNA is TGTGCCAGCAGCTTACCGAGGCGGGGGGGCGTCGAGACCCAGTACTTC. Translated, it gives CASSLPRRGGVETQYF.

By its share, this clone is medium-sized. The chain is built from TRBV7-9 and TRBJ1-3; D unclear. The CDR3 extends over 15 amino acids. V was shortened by 6 bases and J by 1 base, with 13 bases between the two germline ends. Germline CDR1 and CDR2: SEHNR and FQNEAQ (reference sequence). CDR3 in amino acids: CASSAEGVSGNTIYF. The CDR3 DNA follows: TGTGCCAGCAGTGCCGAGGGTGTTTCTGGAAACACCATATATTTT.

The chain employs TRBV9 and TRBJ1-3, with TRBD1 matching 8 bases. Germline assignment: CDR1 SGDLS and CDR2 YYNGEE. V was clipped by 3 bases and J by 2 bases; unmatched bases: 7. The CDR3 extends over 16 amino acids. The chain's CDR3 is CASSAHNRGAGNTIYF. The CDR3 DNA reads TGTGCCAGCAGCGCTCATAACAGGGGGGCTGGAAACACCATATATTTT.

This sequence joins TRBV9 and TRBJ2-7; 7 positions match TRBD1. J lost 5 bases, V lost 0 bases, and 11 bases had no gene match. The CDR3 totals 16 residues. In germline, CDR1 is SGDLS, CDR2 YYNGEE. The CDR3 nucleotides read TGTGCCAGCAGCGTAGCAGCGGTAGGGGGCCCGCACGAGCAGTACTTC. Amino acids: CASSVAAVGGPHEQYF.

The chain joins TRBV11-2 to TRBJ1-1; TRBD1 matches at 8 bases. The J segment lost 8 bases and the V segment lost 5 bases, leaving 10 bases of the junction unmatched. Germline loops: CDR1 SGHAT, CDR2 FQNNGV. The CDR3 has 14 amino acids. The CDR3 loop is CASSPPDRGAEAFF. The CDR3 region has the DNA TGTGCCAGCAGCCCCCCCGACAGGGGAGCAGAAGCTTTCTTT.

This chain uses TRBV6-5 with TRBJ2-2; a weak D match, TRBD2 (5 bases). Per germline, CDR1 MNHEY and CDR2 SVGAGI. The CDR3 consists of 15 residues. Trimming shortened V by 10 bases and J by 6 bases, and 21 bases separated the two germline ends. CDR3 amino acids: CATRGKLVLAGELFF. In nucleotides, the CDR3 is TGTGCCACCCGGGGAAAGCTAGTCCTTGCCGGGGAGCTGTTTTTT.

This CDR3 is CASQGGLTPSTDTQYF. Written as DNA, the CDR3 is TGTGCCTCCCAGGGAGGGCTGACACCTAGCACAGATACGCAGTATTTT. This chain joins TRBV13 and TRBJ2-3; 7 nucleotides agree with TRBD2. V shed 11 bases and J 0 bases; nucleotides not matched to a gene: 14. CDR1 PRHDT and CDR2 FYEKMQ come from the germline V gene (reference sequence). The CDR3 is made up of 16 amino acids.

The J gene is TRBJ1-2, the V gene TRBV7-9, with no clear D. V was trimmed by 3 bases and J by 1 base, leaving 9 bases between them. This CDR3 has 14 residues. Germline values: CDR1 SEHNR, CDR2 FQNEAQ (reference sequence). The CDR3, as DNA: TGTGCCAGCAGCTTTGCAACGGGTAACTATGGCTACACCTTC. Amino acids: CASSFATGNYGYTF. The full variable domain, its missing parts supplied by reference TRBV7-9 and TRBJ1-2, is DTGVSQNPRHKITKRGQNVTFRCDPISEHNRLYWYRQTLGQGPEFLTYFQNEAQLEKSRLLSDRFSAERPKGSFSTLEIQRTEQGDSAMYLCASSFATGNYGYTFGSGTRLTVV.

The gene calls are TRBV15 and TRBJ1-2, with D tentatively TRBD1 (6 bases). Trimming took off 6 bases at V and 4 bases at J, with 15 bases between the two ends. The germline V gene has CDR1 LNHNV and CDR2 YYDKDF (reference sequence). The CDR3 consists of 14 residues. The CDR3 DNA is TGTGCCACCAGGCAGGGGAGAGGACCCTATGGCTACACCTTC. It encodes CATRQGRGPYGYTF.

The chain links TRBV6-6 to TRBJ1-1; the D gene is possibly TRBD1 (5 bases). Trimming removed 7 bases at V and 4 bases at J, with 13 bases between. CDR3 length: 13 residues. Germline lookup yields CDR1 MNHNY and CDR2 SVGAGI (reference sequence). The CDR3 is CASTRRGTTEAFF. The CDR3 region has the DNA TGTGCCAGCACCAGGAGGGGTACCACTGAAGCTTTCTTT.

The chain couples TRBV9 to TRBJ1-2; 9 nucleotides agree with TRBD1. Germline lookup yields CDR1 SGDLS and CDR2 YYNGEE. J gave up 4 bases and V 2 bases, and 3 bases lay outside the gene matches. CDR3 length: 14 amino acids. CDR3 sequence: CASSVRTGVYGYTF. CDR3 nucleotide sequence: TGTGCCAGCAGCGTTAGGACAGGGGTCTATGGCTACACCTTC.

This clone is a singleton in its sample. One junction end disagrees with the germline gene, perhaps due to a read error. The chain's CDR3 is CASSTPPQGVAKNIQYF. For the CDR3, the DNA is TGTGCCAGCTCAACACCCCCCCAGGGTGTAGCCAAAAACATTCAGTACTTC. The chain carries TRBV18 and TRBJ2-4; a weak D match, TRBD1 (5 bases). The CDR3 spans 17 residues. Germline CDR1 and CDR2: KGHSH and LQKENI. The entire variable domain, with the rest obtained from reference TRBV18 and TRBJ2-4, is as follows: NAGVMQNPRHLVRRRGQEARLRCSPMKGHSHVYWYRQLPEEGLKFMVYLQKENIIDESGMPKERFSAEFPKEGPSILRIQQVVRGDSAAYFCASSTPPQGVAKNIQYFGAGTRLSVL.

This chain joins TRBV5-1 and TRBJ1-4; 8 bases fit TRBD1. Germline V gene data show CDR1 as SGHRS and CDR2 as YFSETQ. V lost 4 bases, J lost 8 bases, and 7 bases stayed unmatched. The CDR3 has 14 amino acids. CDR3 sequence reads: CASSPSGGGEKLFF. The CDR3, as DNA: TGCGCCAGCAGCCCCTCAGGGGGCGGAGAAAAACTGTTTTTT.

The chain links TRBV13 to TRBJ2-2; D is perhaps TRBD1 (5 bases). Trimming removed 4 bases from V and 1 base from J, with 7 bases in between. The CDR3 extends over 14 amino acids. Germline CDR1 is PRHDT and CDR2 is FYEKMQ (reference sequence). CDR3 coding DNA: TGTGCCAGCAGCTCCGGACAGAACACCGGGGAGCTGTTTTTT. This encodes CASSSGQNTGELFF.

The V gene is TRBV5-6, the J gene TRBJ1-5; D may be TRBD1 (5 bases). From germline, CDR1 is SGHDT and CDR2 YYEEEE. The CDR3 has 14 amino acids. V was trimmed by 1 base and J by 8 bases, leaving 13 bases between them. CDR3 loop: CASSLRISGKPQHF. In DNA form, the CDR3 reads TGTGCCAGCAGCTTGCGCATATCAGGGAAGCCCCAGCATTTT.

The chain carries TRBV5-6 and TRBJ1-2; D gene uncertain. CDR1 and CDR2 from the germline V gene are SGHDT and YYEEEE. The length of the CDR3 is 14 residues. V was clipped by 2 bases and J by 6 bases, with 14 bases between them. CDR3: CASSLPLRGHGYTF. In DNA form, the CDR3 reads TGTGCCAGCAGCTTACCTCTTCGGGGTCATGGCTACACCTTC.

The chain uses TRBV15 and TRBJ2-7, with a weak D call TRBD2 (5 bases). Germline V lookup: CDR1 LNHNV, CDR2 YYDKDF (reference sequence). V was shortened by 5 bases and J by 0 bases, with 11 bases between the two germline ends. CDR3 size: 14 residues. In nucleotides, the CDR3 is TGTGCCACCAGCGGGAGAGGCGCCTCCTACGAGCAGTACTTC. This translates into CATSGRGASYEQYF.

V is TRBV5-1 and J is TRBJ1-5, with 9 bases that match TRBD1. The CDR3 totals 18 residues. Germline V gene lookup returns CDR1 SGHRS and CDR2 YFSETQ. Losses at the gene ends were 0 bases for V and 2 bases for J; bases not matched to a gene: 9. The CDR3 loop reads CASSLAPQGAFGNQPQHF. Written as DNA, the CDR3 is TGCGCCAGCAGCTTGGCCCCACAGGGGGCTTTTGGCAATCAGCCCCAGCATTTT.

This chain links TRBV27 with TRBJ2-7; D might be TRBD1 (6 bases). Looked up from germline, CDR1 is MNHEY and CDR2 is SMNVEV (reference sequence). The V end was cut by 0 bases, the J end by 7 bases, with 16 bases between. There are 15 residues in the CDR3. Here the CDR3 reads CASSLSSGEIKEQYF. DNA for the CDR3: TGTGCCAGCAGTTTATCTTCAGGGGAGATCAAGGAGCAGTACTTC.

V is TRBV29-1 and J is TRBJ2-7; 7 bases agree with TRBD1. Germline V gives CDR1 SQVTM, CDR2 ANQGSEA. After removal of 4 bases from V and 0 bases from J, the junction contained 9 bases not matched to a gene. There are 15 residues in the CDR3. The CDR3 sequence is CSVVYRDSTSYEQYF. The CDR3 DNA sequence: TGCAGCGTTGTCTACCGGGACAGTACCTCCTACGAGCAGTACTTC.

There are a few counts of this clone. J is TRBJ2-2 and V is TRBV4-3; possible D gene TRBD1, 5 bases. The CDR3 extends over 13 amino acids. Per the germline V gene, CDR1 is LGHNA and CDR2 is YSLEER. V lost 5 bases to trimming and J lost 8 bases, with 12 bases between them. CDR3 in amino acids: CASSFAGQGELFF. The CDR3 region has the DNA TGCGCCAGCAGCTTTGCAGGGCAAGGGGAGCTGTTTTTT.

Concerning this clone: At one of its ends the junction is not consistent with the germline gene, which may arise from a read error. The rearrangement links TRBV7-7 to TRBJ2-7; no clear D. In germline, CDR1 is SSHAT, CDR2 FNYEAQ (reference sequence). The CDR3 has 14 residues. CDR3 DNA sequence: TGTGCTAGCAGCTTGACGGAGAACACCTACGAGCAGTACTTC. Encoded protein: CASSLTENTYEQYF.

The chain links TRBV29-1 to TRBJ2-3, with D perhaps matching TRBD2 (5 bases). V shed 5 bases and J shed 2 bases, with 8 bases lying between them. The CDR3 loop spans 12 amino acids. Germline V lookup: CDR1 SQVTM, CDR2 ANQGSEA. The DNA of the CDR3 is TGCAGCGTTATGGACTTCACAGATACGCAGTATTTT. Residues: CSVMDFTDTQYF.